Reported below is one T cell receptor (beta chain). The data were obtained in a study of T cell changes during pregnancy in multiple sclerosis. V was cut by 2 bases and J by 7 bases, with 15 bases left in between. Germline V gene data show CDR1 as GTSNPN and CDR2 as SVGIG (reference sequence). The CDR3 is made up of 14 amino acids. Clones were sequenced by immunoSEQ multiplex PCR, and TCRdb holds only the in-frame ones, with some missing. Of some 50,000 clones in the sample, roughly 94% were seen once. This rearrangement joins TRBV30 to TRBJ1-5, with a possible D match to TRBD1 (6 bases). The receptor's source is a female donor with multiple sclerosis, enrolled in a pregnancy study. Sample: CD8+ T cells from peripheral blood mononuclear cells, taken in the first trimester of pregnancy. The CDR3 sequence is CAWSSPGQGQPQHF. CDR3 DNA: TGTGCCTGGAGTTCACCAGGGCAGGGGCAGCCCCAGCATTTT.